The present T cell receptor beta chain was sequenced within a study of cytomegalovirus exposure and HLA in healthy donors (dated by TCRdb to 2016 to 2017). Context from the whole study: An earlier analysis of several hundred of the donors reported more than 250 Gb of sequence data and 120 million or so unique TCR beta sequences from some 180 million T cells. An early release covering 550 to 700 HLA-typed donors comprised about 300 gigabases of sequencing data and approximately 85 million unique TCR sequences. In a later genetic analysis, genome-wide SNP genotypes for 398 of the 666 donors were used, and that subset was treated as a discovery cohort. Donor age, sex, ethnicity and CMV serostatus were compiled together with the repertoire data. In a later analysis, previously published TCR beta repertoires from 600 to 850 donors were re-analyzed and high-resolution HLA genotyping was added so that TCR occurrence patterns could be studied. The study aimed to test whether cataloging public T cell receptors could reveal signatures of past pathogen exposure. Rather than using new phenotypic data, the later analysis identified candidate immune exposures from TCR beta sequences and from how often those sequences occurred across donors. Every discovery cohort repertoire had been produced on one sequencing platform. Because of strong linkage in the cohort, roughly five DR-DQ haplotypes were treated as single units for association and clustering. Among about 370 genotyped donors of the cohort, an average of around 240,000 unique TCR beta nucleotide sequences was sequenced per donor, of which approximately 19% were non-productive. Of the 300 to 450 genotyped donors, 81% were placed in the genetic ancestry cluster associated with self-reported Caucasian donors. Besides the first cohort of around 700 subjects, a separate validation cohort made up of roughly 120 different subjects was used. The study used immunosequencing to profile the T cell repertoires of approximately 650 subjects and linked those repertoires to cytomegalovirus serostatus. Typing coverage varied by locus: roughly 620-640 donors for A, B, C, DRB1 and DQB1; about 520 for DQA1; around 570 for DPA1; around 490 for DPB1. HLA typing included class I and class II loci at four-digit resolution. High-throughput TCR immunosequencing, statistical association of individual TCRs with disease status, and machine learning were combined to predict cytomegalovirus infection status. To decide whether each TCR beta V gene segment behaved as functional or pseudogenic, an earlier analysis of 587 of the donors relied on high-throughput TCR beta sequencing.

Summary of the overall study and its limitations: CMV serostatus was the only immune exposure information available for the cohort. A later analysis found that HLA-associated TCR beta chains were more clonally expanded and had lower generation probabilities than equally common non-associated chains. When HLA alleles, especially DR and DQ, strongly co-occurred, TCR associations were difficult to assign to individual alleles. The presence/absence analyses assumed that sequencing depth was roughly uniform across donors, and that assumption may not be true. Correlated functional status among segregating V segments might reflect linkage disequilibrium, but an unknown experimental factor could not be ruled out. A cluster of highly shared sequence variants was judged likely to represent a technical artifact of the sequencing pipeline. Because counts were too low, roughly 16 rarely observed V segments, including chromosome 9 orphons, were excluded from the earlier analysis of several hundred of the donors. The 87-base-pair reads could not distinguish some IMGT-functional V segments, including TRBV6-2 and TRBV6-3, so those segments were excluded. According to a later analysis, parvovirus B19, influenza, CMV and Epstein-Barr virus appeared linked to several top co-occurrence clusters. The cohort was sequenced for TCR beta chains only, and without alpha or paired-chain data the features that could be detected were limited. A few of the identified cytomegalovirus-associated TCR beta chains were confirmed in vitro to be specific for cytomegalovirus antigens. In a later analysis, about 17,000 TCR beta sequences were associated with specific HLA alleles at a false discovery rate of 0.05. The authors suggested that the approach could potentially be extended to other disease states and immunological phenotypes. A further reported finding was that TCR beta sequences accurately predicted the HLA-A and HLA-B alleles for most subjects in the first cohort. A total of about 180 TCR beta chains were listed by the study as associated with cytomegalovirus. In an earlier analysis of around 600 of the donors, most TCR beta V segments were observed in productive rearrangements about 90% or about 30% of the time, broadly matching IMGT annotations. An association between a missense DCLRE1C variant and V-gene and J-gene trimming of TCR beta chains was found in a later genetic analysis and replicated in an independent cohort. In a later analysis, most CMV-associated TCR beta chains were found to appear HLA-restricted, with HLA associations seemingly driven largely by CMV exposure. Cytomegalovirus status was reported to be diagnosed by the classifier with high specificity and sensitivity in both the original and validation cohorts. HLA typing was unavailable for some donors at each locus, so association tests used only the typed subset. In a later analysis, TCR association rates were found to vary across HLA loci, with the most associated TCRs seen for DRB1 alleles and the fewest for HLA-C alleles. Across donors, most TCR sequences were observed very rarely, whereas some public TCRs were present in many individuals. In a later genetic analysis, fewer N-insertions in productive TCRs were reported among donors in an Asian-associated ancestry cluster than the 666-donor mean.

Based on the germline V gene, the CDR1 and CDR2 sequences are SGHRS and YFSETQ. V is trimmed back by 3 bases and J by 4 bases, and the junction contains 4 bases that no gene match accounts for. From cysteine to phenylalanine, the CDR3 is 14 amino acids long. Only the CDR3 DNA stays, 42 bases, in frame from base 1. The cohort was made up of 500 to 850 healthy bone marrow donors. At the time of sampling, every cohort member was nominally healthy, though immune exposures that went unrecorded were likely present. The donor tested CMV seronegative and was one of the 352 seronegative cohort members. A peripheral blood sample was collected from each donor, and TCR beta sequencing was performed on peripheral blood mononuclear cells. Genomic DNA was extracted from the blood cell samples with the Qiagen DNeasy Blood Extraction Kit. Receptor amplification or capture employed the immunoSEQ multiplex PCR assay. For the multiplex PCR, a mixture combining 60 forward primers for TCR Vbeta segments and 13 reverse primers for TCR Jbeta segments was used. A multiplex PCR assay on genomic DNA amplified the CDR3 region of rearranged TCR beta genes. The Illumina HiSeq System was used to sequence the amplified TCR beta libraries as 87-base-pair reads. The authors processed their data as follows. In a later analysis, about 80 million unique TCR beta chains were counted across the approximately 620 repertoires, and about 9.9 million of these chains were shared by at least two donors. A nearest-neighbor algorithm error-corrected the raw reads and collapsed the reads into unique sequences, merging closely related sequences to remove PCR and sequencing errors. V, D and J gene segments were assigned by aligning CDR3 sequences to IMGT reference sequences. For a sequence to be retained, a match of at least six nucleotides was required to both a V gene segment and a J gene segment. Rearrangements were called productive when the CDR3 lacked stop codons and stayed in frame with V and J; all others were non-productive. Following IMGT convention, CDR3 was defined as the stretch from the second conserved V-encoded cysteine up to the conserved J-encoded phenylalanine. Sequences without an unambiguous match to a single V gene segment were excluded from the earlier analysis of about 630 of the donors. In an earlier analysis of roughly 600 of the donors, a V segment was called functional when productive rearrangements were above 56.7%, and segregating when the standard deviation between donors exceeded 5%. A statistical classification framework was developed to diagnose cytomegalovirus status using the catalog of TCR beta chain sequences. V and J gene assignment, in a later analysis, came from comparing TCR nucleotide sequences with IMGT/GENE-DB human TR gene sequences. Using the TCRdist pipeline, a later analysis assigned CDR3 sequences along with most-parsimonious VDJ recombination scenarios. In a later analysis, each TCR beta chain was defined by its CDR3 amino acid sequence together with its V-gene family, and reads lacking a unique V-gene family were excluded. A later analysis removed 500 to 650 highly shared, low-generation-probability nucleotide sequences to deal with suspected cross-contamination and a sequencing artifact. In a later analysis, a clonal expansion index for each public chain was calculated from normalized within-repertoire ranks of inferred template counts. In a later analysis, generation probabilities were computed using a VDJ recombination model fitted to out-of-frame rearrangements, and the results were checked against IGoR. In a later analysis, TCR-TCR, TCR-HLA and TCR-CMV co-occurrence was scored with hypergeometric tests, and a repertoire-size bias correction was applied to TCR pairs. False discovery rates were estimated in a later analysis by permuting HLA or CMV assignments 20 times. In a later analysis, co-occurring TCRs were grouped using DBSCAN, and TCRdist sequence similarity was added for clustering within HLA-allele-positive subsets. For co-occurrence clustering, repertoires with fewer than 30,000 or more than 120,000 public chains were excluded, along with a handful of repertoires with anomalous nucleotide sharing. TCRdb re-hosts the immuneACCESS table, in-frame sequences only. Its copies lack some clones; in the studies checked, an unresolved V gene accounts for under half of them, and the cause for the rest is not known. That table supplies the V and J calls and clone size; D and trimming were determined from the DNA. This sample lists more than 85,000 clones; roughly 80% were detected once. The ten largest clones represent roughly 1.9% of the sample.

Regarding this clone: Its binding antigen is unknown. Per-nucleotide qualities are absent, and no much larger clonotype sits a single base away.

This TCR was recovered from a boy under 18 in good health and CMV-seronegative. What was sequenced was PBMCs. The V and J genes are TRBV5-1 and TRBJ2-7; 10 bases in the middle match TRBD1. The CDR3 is CASSSGTGEYEQYF. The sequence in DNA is TGCGCCAGCAGCTCCGGGACAGGGGAATACGAGCAGTACTTC. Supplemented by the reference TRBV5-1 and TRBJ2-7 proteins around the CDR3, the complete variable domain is KAGVTQTPRYLIKTRGQQVTLSCSPISGHRSVSWYQQTPGQGLQFLFEYFSETQRNKGNFPGRFSGRQFSNSRSEMNVSTLELGDSALYLCASSSGTGEYEQYFGPGTRLTVT.